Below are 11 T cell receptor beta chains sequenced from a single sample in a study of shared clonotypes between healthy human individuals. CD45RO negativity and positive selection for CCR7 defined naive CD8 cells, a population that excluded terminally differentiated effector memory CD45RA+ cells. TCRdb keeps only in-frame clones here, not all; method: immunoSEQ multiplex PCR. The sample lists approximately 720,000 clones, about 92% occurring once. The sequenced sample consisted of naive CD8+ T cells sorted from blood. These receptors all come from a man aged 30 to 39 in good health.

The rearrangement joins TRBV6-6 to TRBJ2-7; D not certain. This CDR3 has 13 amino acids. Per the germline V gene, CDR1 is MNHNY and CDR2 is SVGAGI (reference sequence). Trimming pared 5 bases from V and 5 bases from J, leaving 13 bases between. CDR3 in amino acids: CASSPTDGDEQYF. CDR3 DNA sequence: TGTGCCAGCAGTCCTACGGACGGCGACGAGCAGTACTTC.

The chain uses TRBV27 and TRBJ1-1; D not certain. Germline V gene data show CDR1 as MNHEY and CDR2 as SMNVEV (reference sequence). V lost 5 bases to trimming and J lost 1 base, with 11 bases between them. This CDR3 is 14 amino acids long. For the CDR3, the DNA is TGTGCCAGCAGTATCGGGTCCCCGAACACTGAAGCTTTCTTT. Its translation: CASSIGSPNTEAFF.

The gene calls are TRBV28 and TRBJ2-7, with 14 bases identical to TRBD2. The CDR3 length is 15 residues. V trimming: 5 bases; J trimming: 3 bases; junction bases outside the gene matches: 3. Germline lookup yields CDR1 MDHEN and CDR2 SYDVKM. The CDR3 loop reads CASSPGTSGSYEQYF. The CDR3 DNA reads TGTGCCAGCAGTCCCGGGACTAGCGGGAGCTACGAGCAGTACTTC. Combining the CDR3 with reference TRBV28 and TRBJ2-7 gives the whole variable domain DVKVTQSSRYLVKRTGEKVFLECVQDMDHENMFWYRQDPGLGLRLIYFSYDVKMKEKGDIPEGYSVSREKKERFSLILESASTNQTSMYLCASSPGTSGSYEQYFGPGTRLTVT.

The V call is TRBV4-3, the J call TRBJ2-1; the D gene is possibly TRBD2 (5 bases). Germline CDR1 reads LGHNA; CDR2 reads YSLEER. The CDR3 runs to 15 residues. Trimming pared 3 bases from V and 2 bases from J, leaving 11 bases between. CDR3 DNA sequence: TGCGCCAGCAGCCAGGGGAGAGACCCCTACAATGAGCAGTTCTTC. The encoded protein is CASSQGRDPYNEQFF.

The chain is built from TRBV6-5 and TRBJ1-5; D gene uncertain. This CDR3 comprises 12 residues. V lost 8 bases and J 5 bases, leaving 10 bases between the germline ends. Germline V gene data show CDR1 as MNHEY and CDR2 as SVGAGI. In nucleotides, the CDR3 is TGTGCCAGCGGGAGCTGGGATCAGCCCCAGCATTTT. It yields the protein CASGSWDQPQHF.

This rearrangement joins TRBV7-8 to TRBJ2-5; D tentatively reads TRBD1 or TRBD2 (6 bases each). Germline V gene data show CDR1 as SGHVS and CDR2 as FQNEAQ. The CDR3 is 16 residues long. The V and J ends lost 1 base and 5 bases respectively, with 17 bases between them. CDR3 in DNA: TGTGCCAGCAGCTTAGGTGGGGGGCTAATAGGGGAGACCCAGTACTTC. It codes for CASSLGGGLIGETQYF.

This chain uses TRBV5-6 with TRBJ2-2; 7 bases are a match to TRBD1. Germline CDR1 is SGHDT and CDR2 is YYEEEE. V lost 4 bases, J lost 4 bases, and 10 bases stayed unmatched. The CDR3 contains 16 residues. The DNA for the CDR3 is TGTGCCAGCAGCCTAACGCAGGGGGACGGCACCGGGGAGCTGTTTTTT. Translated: CASSLTQGDGTGELFF.

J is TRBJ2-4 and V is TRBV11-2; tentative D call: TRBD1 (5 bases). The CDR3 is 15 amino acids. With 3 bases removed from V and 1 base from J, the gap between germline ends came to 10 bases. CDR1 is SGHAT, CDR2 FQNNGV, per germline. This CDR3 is CASSFLGAAKNIQYF. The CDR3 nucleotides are TGTGCCAGCAGCTTTTTAGGGGCGGCCAAAAACATTCAGTACTTC.

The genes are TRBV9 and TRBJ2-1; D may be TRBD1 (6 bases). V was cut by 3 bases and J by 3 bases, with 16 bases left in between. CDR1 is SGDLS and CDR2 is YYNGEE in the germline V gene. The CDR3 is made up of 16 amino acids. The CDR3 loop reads CASSGNRAESYNEQFF. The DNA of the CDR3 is TGTGCCAGCAGCGGGAACAGGGCGGAAAGCTACAATGAGCAGTTCTTC.

CDR3: CASSVGGLAGGPPFF. For the CDR3, the DNA is TGTGCCAGCAGCGTAGGGGGACTAGCGGGAGGGCCACCGTTCTTC. The chain has TRBV9 and TRBJ2-1; TRBD2 matches at 16 bases. In germline, CDR1 is SGDLS, CDR2 YYNGEE. V was clipped by 0 bases and J by 15 bases; unmatched bases: 6. The CDR3 covers 15 residues.

CDR3 nucleotide sequence: TGCGCCAGCAGGGGAGCGTCCGGGGAGCTGTTTTTT. This gives the protein CASRGASGELFF. The chain is built from TRBV5-1 and TRBJ2-2; D possibly corresponds to TRBD2 (5 bases). This CDR3 has 12 amino acids. The V gene lost 5 bases and the J gene lost 6 bases, with 8 bases spanning the gap. Germline values: CDR1 SGHRS, CDR2 YFSETQ.